Listed below are T cell receptor beta chains from one sample, sequenced in a study of T-cell reconstitution after alpha-beta-depleted transplantation in children. TCRdb fed the PCR reads into MiXCR, producing one record per CDR3 protein. The sample consists of 300,000 or so distinct CDR3 sequences, about 10% of them appearing once. This specimen was PBMCs from the stem cell graft donor, taken from the stem cell graft. These receptors all stem from a human donor who donated a stem cell graft to a child with SCID. CDR3s include the opening cysteine and the closing phenylalanine or tryptophan. D genes are given only for firm matches. Size tells how often a clone was seen (once, few, many) or the class of an expanded clone, and some rows leave it out.

cdr3_nt cdr3_aa d_call v_call clone_size cdr3_length j_call
TGTGCCAGCAGTTCACTAAGCGGGGGGGGAGATACGCAGTATTTT CASSSLSGGGDTQYF TRBD2 TRBV6-5 few 15 TRBJ2-3
TGTGCCAGCAGTTTGGGGGGCCAGTACGAGCAGTACTTC CASSLGGQYEQYF NA TRBV12-3/TRBV12-4 NA 13 TRBJ2-7
TGTGCCAGCAGTGACAGGCGAATCGGCGATACGCAGTATTTT CASSDRRIGDTQYF NA TRBV6-1 NA 14 TRBJ2-3
TGTGCCAGCAGCTCCGGGCCAGGGGGCGGCGAGCAGTACTTC CASSSGPGGGEQYF TRBD1 TRBV5-8 NA 14 TRBJ2-7
TGTGCCAGCAGCAAGGGACTAGCGGGTCTGAACACCGGGGAGCTGTTTTTT CASSKGLAGLNTGELFF TRBD2 TRBV27 NA 17 TRBJ2-2
TGCAGTGCTAGAGCATTGGGAGGGTCTGAAGCTTTCTTT CSARALGGSEAFF NA TRBV20-1 many 13 TRBJ1-1
TGCAGTGCTAGGGGACTAGGGCCTAGTGAGCAGTTCTTC CSARGLGPSEQFF TRBD2 TRBV20-1 NA 13 TRBJ2-1
TGTGCCAGCAAGGAGGGACACACTACTAATGAAAAACTGTTTTTT CASKEGHTTNEKLFF NA TRBV7-9 few 15 TRBJ1-4
TGCGCCAGCAGCTTGGCCGGTGCAGGGTCCTACGAGCAGTACTTC CASSLAGAGSYEQYF NA TRBV5-1 few 15 TRBJ2-7
TGTGCCAGCAGCTTAGAAACAGGGGGTGGCTACACCTTC CASSLETGGGYTF TRBD1 TRBV11-2 few 13 TRBJ1-2
TGTGCCAGCTCACCATCGGGACAACCAGATACGCAGTATTTT CASSPSGQPDTQYF NA TRBV18 NA 14 TRBJ2-3
TGTGCCAGCAGCTTAGGGTGGGGGCAAGAGACCCAGTACTTC CASSLGWGQETQYF NA TRBV11-2 many 14 TRBJ2-5
TGCAGCGTTGAAGTCCAGGCAGGGCAGAATCAGCCCCAGCATTTT CSVEVQAGQNQPQHF NA TRBV29-1 NA 15 TRBJ1-5
TGTGCCAGCAGCTTAGGGACTTCTCGGGCGGATACGCAGTATTTT CASSLGTSRADTQYF NA TRBV7-3 NA 15 TRBJ2-3
TGCGCCAGCAGCCAAGAAGCGATTCGGGACGAAGTAACCAAAAACATTCAGTACTTC CASSQEAIRDEVTKNIQYF NA TRBV4-1 NA 19 TRBJ2-4
TGTGCCAGCAGCTTAGACCGAATTGAAACCCAGTACTTC CASSLDRIETQYF NA TRBV7-9 few 13 TRBJ2-5
TGTGCCAGTACCAATCAAGGGACGGCGAATTCACCCCTCCACTTT CASTNQGTANSPLHF NA TRBV19 NA 15 TRBJ1-6
TGTGCCAGCAGCTGGATTAGCGGGGGGGTAGAGACCCAGTACTTC CASSWISGGVETQYF TRBD2 TRBV12-3/TRBV12-4 few 15 TRBJ2-5
TGTGCCAGCAACCCGGGACGGCACTCCTACGAGCAGTACTTC CASNPGRHSYEQYF NA TRBV12-3/TRBV12-4 few 14 TRBJ2-7
TGTGCCAGCAGACAGTTCGCAACTAATGAAAAACTGTTTTTT CASRQFATNEKLFF NA TRBV2 few 14 TRBJ1-4
TGTGCCAGCAGTTTATCAGGAGGAGGGGAGACCCAGTACTTC CASSLSGGGETQYF NA TRBV12-3/TRBV12-4 few 14 TRBJ2-5
TGCGCCAGCAGCCCACGGGGGGGACTTTACAATGAGCAGTTCTTC CASSPRGGLYNEQFF TRBD2 TRBV5-1 many 15 TRBJ2-1
TGCGCCAGCACCACCTTGGGACAGGAGAACACTGAAGCTTTCTTT CASTTLGQENTEAFF TRBD1 TRBV5-1 NA 15 TRBJ1-1
TGTGCCAGCAGTTTTCTGGGGGGCTGGGGTAATGAAAAACTGTTTTTT CASSFLGGWGNEKLFF NA TRBV27 NA 16 TRBJ1-4
TGTGCCAGCAGCGTAATCGCGGGACTAGGCTCCTACGAGCAGTACTTC CASSVIAGLGSYEQYF TRBD2 TRBV5-5 many 16 TRBJ2-7